This T cell receptor beta chain was retrieved from a study of STAT5B mutations in CD4+ large granular lymphocyte leukemia. CDR3 length equals 17 residues. V lost 4 bases, J lost 2 bases, and 14 bases stayed unmatched. The V gene's germline CDR1 is SQVTM and CDR2 ANQGSEA. This table comes from immunoSEQ multiplex PCR, and its TCRdb copy is limited to in-frame clones, with some not included. The sample has about 31,000 clones, less than 80% seen once. What was sequenced was CD4+ T cells from blood buffy coats. The source is a human donor in good health. The chain is built from TRBV29-1 and TRBJ2-1; 7 bases align to TRBD2. The CDR3 DNA follows: TGCAGCGTTGCCCCCCCCCAGCGGGGCTCTACCTACAATGAGCAGTTCTTC. Translation: CSVAPPQRGSTYNEQFF.